Sequencing of this T cell receptor (beta chain) was carried out in a study of T cells in Graves' hyperthyroidism and ophthalmopathy. Germline V gene lookup returns CDR1 SEHNR and CDR2 FQNEAQ (reference sequence). Trimming stripped 5 bases from V and 9 bases from J, with 16 bases between. The CDR3 runs to 13 residues. There are many counts of this clonotype. PBMCs stemmed from around 10 ml fresh peripheral blood. Amplified TCR beta CDR3 regions derived from RNA transcripts. During a first-round RT-PCR of the TCR CDR3, the HTBI primer set was used. TCRdb reanalysed the multiplex PCR reads using MiXCR and keeps one entry per CDR3 protein. The repertoire consists of roughly 510,000 distinct CDR3 sequences, with less than 25% occurring once and the leading ten covering around a quarter.

This chain uses TRBV7-9 with TRBJ1-1, with D unclear. The sequencing input was blood. This receptor was taken from a young man with Graves' hyperthyroidism. CDR3 DNA: TGTGCCAGCAGCCCTATGGCGGCCGAGAAAGCTTTCTTT. This encodes CASSPMAAEKAFF.